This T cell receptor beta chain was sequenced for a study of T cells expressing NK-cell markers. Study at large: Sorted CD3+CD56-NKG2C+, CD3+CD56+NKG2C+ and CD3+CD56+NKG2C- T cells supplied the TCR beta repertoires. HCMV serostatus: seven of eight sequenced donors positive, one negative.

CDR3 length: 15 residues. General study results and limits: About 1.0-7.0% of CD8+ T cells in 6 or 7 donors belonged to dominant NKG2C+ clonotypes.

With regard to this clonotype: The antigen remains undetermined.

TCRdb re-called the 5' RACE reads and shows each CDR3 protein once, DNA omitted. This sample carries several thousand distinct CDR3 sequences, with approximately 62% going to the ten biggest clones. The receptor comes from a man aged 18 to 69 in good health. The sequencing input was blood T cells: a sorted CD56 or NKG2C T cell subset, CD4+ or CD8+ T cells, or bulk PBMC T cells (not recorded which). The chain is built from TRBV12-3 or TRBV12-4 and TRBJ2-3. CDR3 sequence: CASSLWGDGTDTQYF.